Here is one TCR beta chain with its context. As yet, its antigen is unknown. This record comes from a study of vaccination effects on CD4 cells after COVID-19. Antigen-specific CD4+ T cells expanded by the ViraFEST assay with viral peptide pools were then sequenced. Scientists isolated CD4+ T cells after a roughly 10-day culture period ended. The culture medium for two million PBMC per well included 10 IU/ml IL-2 and around 10 ug/ml peptides. Half-medium changes using IL-2 medium occurred on days 3 and 7. Germline V lookup: CDR1 MNHEY, CDR2 SVGEGT. This CDR3 comprises 14 residues. V was trimmed by 6 bases and J by 4 bases, leaving 15 bases between them. Method: immunoSEQ multiplex PCR; TCRdb's copy keeps in-frame clones and lacks some. The sample holds over 55,000 clones, roughly 81% seen once.

The TCR sequence derives from a human donor who received a COVID-19 vaccine. The chain links TRBV6-2 or TRBV6-3 to TRBJ1-2; a weak D match, TRBD1 (6 bases). The material was CD4+ T cells from PBMCs cultured with HCoV-229E spike peptides, obtained before COVID-19 vaccination. As DNA, the CDR3 is TGTGCCAGCAGCTCGGCAGGGGCCATCTATGGCTACACCTTC. Translation gives CASSSAGAIYGYTF.